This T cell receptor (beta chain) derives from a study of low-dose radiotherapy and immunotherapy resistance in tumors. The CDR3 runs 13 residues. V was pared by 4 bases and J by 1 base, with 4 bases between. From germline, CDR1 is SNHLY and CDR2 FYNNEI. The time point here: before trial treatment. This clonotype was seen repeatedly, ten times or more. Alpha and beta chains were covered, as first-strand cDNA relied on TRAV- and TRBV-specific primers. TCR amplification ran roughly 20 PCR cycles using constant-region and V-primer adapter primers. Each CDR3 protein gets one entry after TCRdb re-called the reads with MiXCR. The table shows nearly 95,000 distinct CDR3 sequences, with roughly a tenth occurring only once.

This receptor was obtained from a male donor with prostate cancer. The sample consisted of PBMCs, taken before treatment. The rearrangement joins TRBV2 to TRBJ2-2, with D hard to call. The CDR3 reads CASSVRNTGELFF. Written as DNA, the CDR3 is TGTGCCAGCAGTGTACGGAACACCGGGGAGCTGTTTTTT.